This T cell receptor beta chain was found in a study of glioma-infiltrating T cells. Study-level points and caveats: Only very few CDR3 sequences appeared in both tissue and blood. Non-neoplastic patients had below-expected tissue-blood divergence, while all gliomas exceeded expectation.

As concerns this clonotype: Its specificity is not known.

The iRepertoire nested amplicon-rescue multiplex PCR amplified TCR alpha and beta CDR3s from RNA. One-step reverse transcription and amplification started from around 100-400 ng of tissue mRNA or PBMC total RNA. TCRdb recomputed calls from the multiplex PCR reads with MiXCR, one row per CDR3 protein. The profile shows under 150,000 distinct CDR3 sequences, about 25% of them singletons. V shed 0 bases, J shed 0 bases, and the junction held 11 bases outside the gene matches. The CDR3 contains 19 residues. CDR1 and CDR2 from the germline V gene are DFQATT and SNEGSKA (reference sequence). The gene calls are TRBV20-1 and TRBJ2-3, with TRBD2 matching 11 bases. The sample consisted of glioma tissue, nonneoplastic brain tissue, or PBMCs (not recorded which). The TCR comes from a human donor with low-grade glioma or glioblastoma, undergoing nonglioma brain surgery, or in good health (not recorded which). For the CDR3, the DNA is TGCAGTGCTAGAGATCTTCGCCTAGCGGGGGGACAAAGCACAGATACGCAGTATTTT. Translated: CSARDLRLAGGQSTDTQYF.